Following are 7 T cell receptor beta chains from one sample sequenced in a study of T-cell reconstitution after alpha-beta-depleted transplantation in children. Unique molecular identifiers were incorporated when the TCRbeta library was constructed. TCRdb re-called the PCR reads with MiXCR, one entry per CDR3 protein. The sample lists hundreds of thousands of distinct CDR3 sequences, over 10% occurring once. The sequences come from PBMCs, mostly from graft donor cells, collected 360 days after TCRalphabeta/CD19-depleted stem cell transplant. All receptors come from a male patient younger than 18 who had a stem cell transplant for acute myeloid leukemia, so the T cells may come from the graft donor.

The chain employs TRBV7-3 and TRBJ2-1, with D perhaps matching TRBD2 (5 bases). The CDR3 runs 15 residues. V lost 1 base and J lost 5, with 12 bases in between. CDR1 and CDR2 (germline): SGHTA, FQGTGA. The CDR3 bases are TGTGCCAGCAGCTTAATCGGGGTCGGGGACAATGAGCAGTTCTTC. Its translation is CASSLIGVGDNEQFF.

This clonotype was seen at least ten times. This sequence joins TRBV4-3 and TRBJ2-7; 7 positions agree with TRBD1. The germline gives CDR1 LGHNA, CDR2 YSLEER. J lost 1 base, V lost 0 bases, and 6 bases had no gene match. This CDR3 is built from 16 residues. The CDR3 here is CASSQDWTGDSYEQYF. CDR3 coding DNA: TGCGCCAGCAGCCAAGATTGGACAGGAGATTCCTACGAGCAGTACTTC.

The genes are TRBV5-1 and TRBJ1-1; D gene uncertain. Trimming took 3 bases from V and 0 from J, leaving 9 bases between them. The CDR3 contains 14 residues. Per the germline V gene, CDR1 is SGHRS and CDR2 is YFSETQ. The chain's CDR3 is CASSSGDMNTEAFF. Written as DNA, the CDR3 is TGCGCCAGCAGCTCGGGAGACATGAACACTGAAGCTTTCTTT.

In regard to this clonotype: A junction boundary mismatches the germline segment, possibly from a read error. V gene TRBV20-1 combines with J gene TRBJ1-5; a possible D gene is TRBD1 (5 bases). The CDR3 runs 13 residues. Germline V gene sequence: CDR1 DFQATT, CDR2 SNEGSKA (reference sequence). CDR3 region: CSARDLPGVGSIF. The CDR3 bases are TGCAGTGCTAGAGATCTCCCGGGGGTTGGATCCATTTTT.

This clonotype was seen at least ten times. Here the CDR3 DNA reads TGCGCCAGCAGTCGGGGCCTCGGCCCATACGAGCAGTACTTC. Translation gives CASSRGLGPYEQYF. The genes are TRBV23-1 and TRBJ2-7, with TRBD1 as a possible D gene (5 bases). TRBV23-1 is reported as an ORF; its role is uncertain. This CDR3 has 14 residues. Trimming took off 4 bases at V and 4 bases at J, with 14 bases between the two ends.

This clonotype was seen a handful of times. The rearrangement links TRBV20-1 to TRBJ2-7; TRBD1 is a possible D gene (6 bases). The V and J ends lost 3 bases and 0 bases respectively, with 12 bases between them. This CDR3 comprises 14 residues. Germline V gives CDR1 DFQATT, CDR2 SNEGSKA (reference sequence). CDR3: CSASRAGASYEQYF. The CDR3 DNA reads as TGCAGTGCTAGTAGGGCAGGGGCCTCCTACGAGCAGTACTTC.

This clonotype came up many times. The chain uses TRBV29-1 and TRBJ1-3, with 9 bases matching TRBD1. This CDR3 contains 15 residues. Germline V gene data show CDR1 as SQVTM and CDR2 as ANQGSEA. J gave up 5 bases and V 3 bases, and 8 bases lay outside the gene matches. The CDR3 nucleotides read TGCAGCGTTGACGCTGGACAGGGGTCGAGAAACACCATATATTTT. Translation gives CSVDAGQGSRNTIYF. The variable domain in full, with the rest retrieved from reference TRBV29-1 and TRBJ1-3, is SAVISQKPSRDICQRGTSLTIQCQVDSQVTMMFWYRQQPGQSLTLIATANQGSEATYESGFVIDKFPISRPNLTFSTLTVSNMSPEDSSIYLCSVDAGQGSRNTIYFGEGSWLTVV.